The T cell receptor (beta chain) described here comes from a study of blood T cell repertoires in COVID-19. About the study: T cells, B-cell-depleted T cells, or PBMCs provided the cDNA or gDNA that served as material.

This CDR3 contains 15 residues. The V gene's germline CDR1 is LGHDT and CDR2 YNNKEL (reference sequence). V shed 1 base and J shed 8 bases, with 15 bases lying between them. In the original processing: Reference gene primer amplification in the assay estimated nucleated cell counts. The assay was immunoSEQ multiplex PCR, and TCRdb's table has in-frame clones only and misses some. D and trimming were read from the DNA, whereas the V and J calls and clone size are those reported in that table. The sample holds about 210,000 clones, about 83% seen once. The sequenced sample consisted of peripheral blood. The genes are TRBV3-1 (or the pseudogene TRBV3-2) and TRBJ2-1, with D tentatively TRBD1 (5 bases). This clonotype was obtained from a woman aged 50 to 60 with active or convalescent COVID-19. CDR3 region: CASSQGALLRDEQFF. DNA of the CDR3: TGTGCCAGCAGCCAAGGGGCCCTCCTCAGGGATGAGCAGTTCTTC.